This entry lists 10 T cell receptor beta chains sequenced from one sample in a study of cytomegalovirus exposure and HLA in healthy donors. This table comes from immunoSEQ multiplex PCR, and its TCRdb copy is limited to in-frame clones, with some not included. Among around 120,000 clones listed, about 82% were seen once. The sample comprised PBMCs. These receptors were collected from a man younger than 35 in good health and CMV-seronegative.

V gene TRBV5-1 combines with J gene TRBJ1-3; 8 bases are a match to TRBD1. There are 16 residues in the CDR3. CDR1 SGHRS and CDR2 YFSETQ come from the germline V gene. After removal of 4 bases from V and 0 bases from J, the junction contained 6 bases not matched to a gene. The CDR3 region has the DNA TGCGCCAGCAGCACCGGACAGGGAAGCTCTGGAAACACCATATATTTT. Its translation is CASSTGQGSSGNTIYF.

The chain joins TRBV30 to TRBJ2-7; 9 bases agree with TRBD1. The CDR3 sequence is 12 residues long. The V gene's germline CDR1 is GTSNPN and CDR2 SVGIG (reference sequence). CDR3 bases: TGTGCTTCCGGGACAGGGAATGGTGAGCAGTACTTC. Translated: CASGTGNGEQYF.

V gene TRBV6-1 combines with J gene TRBJ1-2; 8 bases line up with TRBD1. This CDR3 has 14 residues. The germline gives CDR1 MNHNS, CDR2 SASEGT. V trimming: 1 base; J trimming: 2 bases; junction bases outside the gene matches: 0. The CDR3 coding sequence is TGTGCCAGCAGTGAAGGGACAGGGAACTATGGCTACACCTTC. This codes for CASSEGTGNYGYTF.

The chain links TRBV4-2 to TRBJ1-1, with D tentatively TRBD1 (5 bases). Per germline, CDR1 LGHNA and CDR2 YNFKEQ. The CDR3 is 13 amino acids. Trimming cost V 7 bases and J 1 base, with 10 bases left between them. DNA for the CDR3: TGTGCCAGCAATAGGGGCCCGAACACTGAAGCTTTCTTT. Translation: CASNRGPNTEAFF.

The chain links TRBV18 to TRBJ1-5, with D tentatively TRBD1 (6 bases). Germline loops: CDR1 KGHSH, CDR2 LQKENI. Trimming cost V 2 bases and J 4 bases, with 12 bases left between them. The CDR3 loop spans 15 amino acids. Written as DNA, the CDR3 is TGTGCCAGCTCACCAACCGGGACAATTAATCAGCCCCAGCATTTT. Protein: CASSPTGTINQPQHF.

This chain connects TRBV10-2 to TRBJ2-2; 11 nucleotides align to TRBD2. V shed 7 bases, J shed 4 bases, and the junction held 2 bases outside the gene matches. Looked up from germline, CDR1 is WSHSY and CDR2 is SAAADI. The CDR3 is 14 residues long. CDR3: CASKGTSGTGELFF. CDR3 nucleotide sequence: TGCGCCAGCAAAGGGACTAGCGGCACCGGGGAGCTGTTTTTT.

The chain carries TRBV4-2 and TRBJ1-1; D perhaps matches TRBD1 (6 bases). Germline CDR1 LGHNA, CDR2 YNFKEQ. The CDR3 length is 14 residues. Trimming took off 0 bases at V and 4 bases at J, with 9 bases between the two ends. The CDR3 region has the DNA TGTGCCAGCAGCCAAGATGCAGGGGTCACTGAAGCTTTCTTT. It yields the protein CASSQDAGVTEAFF.

The chain has TRBV6-5 and TRBJ2-7, with D unclear. The germline CDR1 and CDR2 sequences are MNHEY and SVGAGI. V lost 6 bases to trimming and J lost 7 bases, with 16 bases between them. This CDR3 is built from 13 residues. The CDR3 region is CASSPPISGEQYF. The CDR3 region has the DNA TGTGCCAGCAGCCCCCCGATTTCCGGGGAGCAGTACTTC.

V is TRBV7-9 and J is TRBJ2-1; possibly TRBD2 for D (6 bases). Trimming cost V 3 bases and J 4 bases, with 10 bases left between them. CDR1 SEHNR and CDR2 FQNEAQ come from the germline V gene (reference sequence). The CDR3 is made up of 14 amino acids. CDR3 region: CASSLGGRYNEQFF. DNA for the CDR3: TGTGCCAGCAGCTTGGGGGGTAGGTACAATGAGCAGTTCTTC.

The V call is TRBV9, the J call TRBJ2-7, with D possibly being TRBD1 (6 bases). Between the trimmed V and J ends, which lost 0 bases and 2 bases, there was a span of 12 bases. The CDR3 extends over 15 amino acids. The V gene's germline CDR1 is SGDLS and CDR2 YYNGEE. The DNA of the CDR3 is TGTGCCAGCAGCGTAGGAGGGACAAATACCTACGAGCAGTACTTC. It encodes CASSVGGTNTYEQYF. The full variable domain, in which reference TRBV9 and TRBJ2-7 provide the parts outside the CDR3, is DSGVTQTPKHLITATGQRVTLRCSPRSGDLSVYWYQQSLDQGLQFLIQYYNGEERAKGNILERFSAQQFPDLHSELNLSSLELGDSALYFCASSVGGTNTYEQYFGPGTRLTVT.